This is a list of T cell receptor beta chains from one sample in a study of CD4 T cells in relation to SARS-CoV-2 and coronaviruses. TCRdb's copy holds only in-frame clones and misses some; the assay was immunoSEQ multiplex PCR. The sample shows just over 15,000 clones, 76% of them seen only once. For these TCRs, the target antigens are not known. Source material: CD4+ T cells from PBMCs, cultured in vitro. The receptors shown here come from a human donor in good health. Both conserved end residues are part of each CDR3. The order of the fields is clone size, D gene, V gene, J gene, CDR3 protein, CDR3 DNA. The D gene is left open where the match is weak. Clone size is not always given. Where it is, it says once, few, many or a class for expanded clones.

few	NA	TRBV25-1	TRBJ1-2	CASSGYGVYGYTF	TGTGCCAGCAGTGGGTACGGGGTCTATGGCTACACCTTC
NA	NA	TRBV11-2	TRBJ1-2	CASSLGDWDGYTF	TGTGCCAGCAGCTTAGGGGATTGGGATGGCTACACCTTC
few	TRBD1	TRBV2	TRBJ1-3	CASRTGEAGNTIYF	TGTGCCAGCAGAACAGGGGAGGCTGGAAACACCATATATTTT
few	NA	TRBV5-4	TRBJ1-2	CASSLKGLGNGYTF	TGTGCCAGCAGCTTGAAGGGGTTAGGTAATGGCTACACCTTC
once	NA	TRBV3-1/TRBV3-2	TRBJ2-7	CASSQWGVGRGRGYEQYF	TGTGCCAGCAGCCAATGGGGGGTCGGACGAGGTAGGGGCTACGAGCAGTACTTC
NA	NA	TRBV5-6	TRBJ2-1	CASSLVSGPYNEQFF	TGTGCCAGCAGCTTGGTTTCGGGTCCCTACAATGAGCAGTTCTTC
NA	NA	TRBV6-5	TRBJ1-4	CASRPGHHEKLFF	TGTGCCAGCAGACCGGGACATCATGAAAAACTGTTTTTT
NA	TRBD1	TRBV3-1/TRBV3-2	TRBJ1-2	CASSQGTVSDGYTF	TGTGCCAGCAGCCAGGGGACAGTATCCGATGGCTACACCTTC
NA	TRBD1	TRBV5-1	TRBJ2-5	CASSESGQGAETQYF	TGCGCCAGCAGCGAAAGTGGACAGGGAGCAGAGACCCAGTACTTC
NA	NA	TRBV6-5	TRBJ1-1	CASSYRQKYTEAFF	TGTGCCAGCAGTTATCGACAGAAATACACTGAAGCTTTCTTT
NA	NA	TRBV3-1/TRBV3-2	TRBJ1-4	CASSRGGGINEKLFF	TGTGCCAGCAGTCGTGGAGGGGGGATTAATGAAAAACTGTTTTTT
NA	TRBD2	TRBV20-1	TRBJ2-3	CSASPRLAAYVTQYF	TGCAGTGCTAGTCCCCGACTAGCGGCGTATGTTACGCAGTATTTT
NA	NA	TRBV5-6	TRBJ2-7	CASSLFSSWGGGLEQYF	TGTGCCAGCAGCTTGTTTAGTAGTTGGGGAGGGGGCCTCGAGCAGTACTTC
NA	NA	TRBV7-9	TRBJ1-2	CASSLSRGSFDGYTF	TGTGCCAGCAGCTTAAGTAGGGGGTCCTTCGATGGCTACACCTTC
once	NA	TRBV6-6	TRBJ2-2	CASRKGRADSGELFF	TGTGCCAGCAGGAAGGGACGGGCTGATTCGGGGGAGCTGTTTTTT
NA	NA	TRBV7-9	TRBJ1-1	CASSPPSGTEAFF	TGTGCCAGCAGCCCCCCGAGCGGCACTGAAGCTTTCTTT
NA	NA	TRBV2	TRBJ1-5	CASSEARPGNQPQHF	TGTGCCAGCAGTGAAGCGCGCCCAGGCAATCAGCCCCAGCATTTT
NA	NA	TRBV18	TRBJ1-1	CASSPRWENTEAFF	TGTGCCAGCTCACCCCGGTGGGAGAACACTGAAGCTTTCTTT
NA	TRBD2	TRBV27	TRBJ2-2	CASSLDEGTSGSPGELFF	TGTGCCAGCAGTTTAGATGAGGGGACTAGCGGGAGTCCGGGGGAGCTGTTTTTT
NA	NA	TRBV5-1	TRBJ2-7	CASSQGLLYEQYF	TGCGCCAGCAGCCAGGGACTTCTTTACGAGCAGTACTTC
NA	NA	TRBV30	TRBJ1-2	CACTLSKHRSGGYTF	TGTGCCTGTACCCTCTCTAAGCATCGGAGTGGAGGCTACACCTTC
NA	NA	TRBV9	TRBJ2-1	CASSVDRGGSYNEQFF	TGTGCCAGCAGCGTAGATAGAGGGGGCTCCTACAATGAGCAGTTCTTC
NA	NA	TRBV7-9	TRBJ1-6	CASSLTGGDNSPLHF	TGTGCCAGCAGCTTGACAGGAGGGGATAATTCACCCCTCCACTTT
few	TRBD1	TRBV5-1	TRBJ2-1	CASSSGQGNYNEQFF	TGCGCCAGCAGCTCGGGACAGGGGAATTACAATGAGCAGTTCTTC
NA	NA	TRBV28	TRBJ1-2	CASSQQWRGGGYTF	TGTGCCAGCAGTCAACAGTGGCGGGGAGGGGGCTACACCTTC
NA	NA	TRBV7-2	TRBJ2-3	CASSLGWDTQYF	TGTGCCAGCAGCTTAGGTTGGGATACGCAGTATTTT
once	NA	TRBV5-4	TRBJ1-2	CASGLQGLGYTF	TGTGCCAGCGGTCTCCAGGGGCTCGGCTACACCTTC
NA	NA	TRBV30	TRBJ1-5	CAWSMWEGQSQHF	TGTGCCTGGAGTATGTGGGAGGGTCAGTCCCAGCATTTT
NA	TRBD1	TRBV24-1	TRBJ2-5	CATSDFGRGSQETQYF	TGTGCCACCAGTGATTTTGGCAGGGGGTCGCAAGAGACCCAGTACTTC
few	NA	TRBV7-9	TRBJ1-2	CASSAPHPSGGYTF	TGTGCCAGCAGCGCCCCACATCCCTCTGGTGGCTACACCTTC
NA	NA	TRBV18	TRBJ2-5	CASSPPSVTGETQYF	TGTGCCAGCTCACCTCCAAGCGTGACGGGCGAGACCCAGTACTTC
NA	TRBD1	TRBV5-8	TRBJ2-5	CASSQQGGNQETQYF	TGTGCCAGCAGCCAACAGGGGGGTAACCAAGAGACCCAGTACTTC
few	TRBD2	TRBV2	TRBJ2-1	CASSSSGSSYNEQFF	TGTGCCAGCAGCTCTAGCGGGAGCTCCTACAATGAGCAGTTCTTC
NA	TRBD1	TRBV24-1	TRBJ2-6	CATSDSDRAGGANVLTF	TGTGCCACCAGTGACTCGGACAGGGCGGGGGGGGCCAACGTCCTGACTTTC